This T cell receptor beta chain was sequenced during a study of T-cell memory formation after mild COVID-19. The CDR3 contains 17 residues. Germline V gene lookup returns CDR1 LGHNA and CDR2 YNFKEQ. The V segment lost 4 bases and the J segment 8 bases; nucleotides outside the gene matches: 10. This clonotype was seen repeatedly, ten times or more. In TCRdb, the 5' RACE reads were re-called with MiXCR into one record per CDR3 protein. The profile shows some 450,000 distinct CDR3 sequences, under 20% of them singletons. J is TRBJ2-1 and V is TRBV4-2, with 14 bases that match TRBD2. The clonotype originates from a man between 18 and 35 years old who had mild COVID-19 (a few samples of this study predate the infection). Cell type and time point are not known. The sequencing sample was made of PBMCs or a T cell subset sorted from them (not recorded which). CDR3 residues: CASSLSTGTSGGDEQFF. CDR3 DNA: TGTGCCAGCAGCCTCTCAACCGGGACTAGCGGGGGTGATGAGCAGTTCTTC.